The following is a T cell receptor (beta chain) sequence with its context. Sequencing was performed with immunoSEQ multiplex PCR; in TCRdb, only in-frame clones are kept and a portion is missing. The data hold about 300,000 clones, with around nine tenths observed a single time. The data stem from a study of blood T cell repertoires in COVID-19. The CDR3 runs to 15 residues. CDR1 is SGHRS and CDR2 is YFSETQ in the germline V gene. Trimming cost V 3 bases and J 2 bases, with 14 bases left between them. The V gene is TRBV5-1, the J gene TRBJ1-2; D call uncertain. Sequencing was done on a sample of PBMCs or T cells enriched from blood (not recorded which). The source of this sequence is a woman aged 40-49 years who had recovered from COVID-19. The CDR3 nucleotides read TGCGCCAGCAGCTCCGCTCAGGTGCTGAACTATGGCTACACCTTC. It codes for CASSSAQVLNYGYTF.